This is a list of T cell receptor beta chains from one sample in a study. MiXCR was run by TCRdb on the RT-PCR reads, yielding one entry per CDR3 protein. The sample consists of hundreds of thousands of distinct CDR3 sequences, approximately 15% of them appearing once. The sequencing input was memory CD4+ T cells from blood. The source of these receptors is a female donor in good health, serving as a healthy control. Each CDR3 is given with its conserved first and last residue. Each record gives: D gene, V gene, J gene, clone size, CDR3 protein, CDR3 DNA. The D gene is left open where the match is weak. For some rows the clone size is stated as once, few or many, or as a class when expanded; others skip it.

D gene: TRBD2; V gene: TRBV29-1; J gene: TRBJ2-3; clone size: .; CDR3 protein: CSVAVLAGEETQYF; CDR3 DNA: TGCAGCGTTGCGGTACTAGCGGGAGAAGAGACCCAGTATTTT
D gene: .; V gene: TRBV6-1; J gene: TRBJ2-5; clone size: many; CDR3 protein: CASSGSGRLEQETQYF; CDR3 DNA: TGTGCCAGCAGCGGTTCGGGGAGGCTCGAACAAGAGACCCAGTACTTC
D gene: .; V gene: TRBV20-1; J gene: TRBJ2-1; clone size: .; CDR3 protein: CSARARGWEQFF; CDR3 DNA: TGCAGTGCTAGAGCGCGAGGTTGGGAGCAGTTCTTC
D gene: TRBD1; V gene: TRBV15; J gene: TRBJ2-3; clone size: .; CDR3 protein: CATSRDLGQGSGDTQYF; CDR3 DNA: TGTGCCACCAGCAGAGATCTAGGACAGGGGTCAGGAGATACGCAGTATTTT
D gene: .; V gene: TRBV15; J gene: TRBJ2-3; clone size: .; CDR3 protein: CATSRDRAGYGEWTDTQYF; CDR3 DNA: TGTGCCACCAGCAGAGATCGGGCCGGGTATGGCGAGTGGACAGATACGCAGTATTTT
D gene: .; V gene: TRBV7-2; J gene: TRBJ2-7; clone size: few; CDR3 protein: CASSLGGAVVEQYF; CDR3 DNA: TGTGCCAGCAGCTTAGGGGGGGCAGTAGTCGAGCAGTACTTC
D gene: .; V gene: TRBV28; J gene: TRBJ1-2; clone size: .; CDR3 protein: CASSPSTRGYTF; CDR3 DNA: TGTGCCAGCAGTCCCTCAACCCGGGGCTACACCTTC
D gene: .; V gene: TRBV7-2; J gene: TRBJ2-1; clone size: many; CDR3 protein: CASSYNSGREEQFF; CDR3 DNA: TGTGCCAGCAGTTATAATTCGGGAAGAGAGGAGCAGTTCTTC
D gene: .; V gene: TRBV5-1; J gene: TRBJ1-4; clone size: .; CDR3 protein: CASSSRVSGDGEKLFF; CDR3 DNA: TGCGCCAGCAGTAGTCGGGTTTCTGGGGACGGTGAAAAACTGTTTTTT
D gene: TRBD1; V gene: TRBV27; J gene: TRBJ1-1; clone size: few; CDR3 protein: CASIPDRASNTEAFF; CDR3 DNA: TGTGCCAGCATCCCGGACAGGGCAAGCAACACTGAAGCTTTCTTT
D gene: TRBD1; V gene: TRBV7-2; J gene: TRBJ2-7; clone size: .; CDR3 protein: CASSFETGNGVQYF; CDR3 DNA: TGTGCCAGCAGCTTTGAGACAGGGAATGGGGTGCAGTACTTC
D gene: .; V gene: TRBV20-1; J gene: TRBJ2-1; clone size: .; CDR3 protein: CSALDSLARFF; CDR3 DNA: TGCAGTGCTCTCGACTCCCTCGCGCGGTTCTTC
D gene: .; V gene: TRBV5-6; J gene: TRBJ1-6; clone size: many; CDR3 protein: CASSLDRANSPLHF; CDR3 DNA: TGTGCCAGCAGCTTGGACAGGGCTAATTCACCCCTCCACTTT
D gene: TRBD1; V gene: TRBV11-2; J gene: TRBJ2-7; clone size: .; CDR3 protein: CASKDQGAREQYF; CDR3 DNA: TGTGCCAGCAAGGACCAGGGGGCTAGGGAGCAGTACTTC
D gene: .; V gene: TRBV9; J gene: TRBJ1-5; clone size: .; CDR3 protein: CASSVGQYQPQHF; CDR3 DNA: TGTGCCAGCAGCGTGGGGCAATATCAGCCCCAGCATTTT
D gene: .; V gene: TRBV24-1; J gene: TRBJ2-7; clone size: .; CDR3 protein: CATSDLRHPEQYF; CDR3 DNA: TGTGCCACCAGTGATTTGCGCCACCCCGAGCAGTACTTC
D gene: .; V gene: TRBV7-9; J gene: TRBJ1-1; clone size: few; CDR3 protein: CASSPHRATEAFF; CDR3 DNA: TGTGCCAGCAGCCCCCACAGGGCCACTGAAGCTTTCTTT
D gene: .; V gene: TRBV18; J gene: TRBJ1-2; clone size: .; CDR3 protein: CASSPQFNRANYGYTF; CDR3 DNA: TGTGCCAGCTCACCACAATTTAACAGAGCTAACTATGGCTACACCTTC
D gene: .; V gene: TRBV20-1; J gene: TRBJ1-4; clone size: few; CDR3 protein: CSARTGSTNEKLFF; CDR3 DNA: TGCAGTGCTAGGACGGGTAGCACTAATGAAAAACTGTTTTTT
D gene: .; V gene: TRBV6-5; J gene: TRBJ1-1; clone size: few; CDR3 protein: CASRQYQQNTEAFF; CDR3 DNA: TGTGCCAGCAGACAATATCAGCAGAACACTGAAGCTTTCTTT
D gene: .; V gene: TRBV24-1; J gene: TRBJ1-2; clone size: many; CDR3 protein: CATSDQDGYTF; CDR3 DNA: TGTGCCACCAGTGATCAGGATGGCTACACCTTC
D gene: TRBD2; V gene: TRBV7-3; J gene: TRBJ2-3; clone size: many; CDR3 protein: CASSDTSGSFTDTQYF; CDR3 DNA: TGTGCCAGCAGCGACACTAGCGGGAGTTTCACAGATACGCAGTATTTT
D gene: .; V gene: TRBV27; J gene: TRBJ1-1; clone size: few; CDR3 protein: CASSLFFYRNGGADTEAFF; CDR3 DNA: TGTGCCAGCAGTTTATTTTTTTACAGGAACGGAGGAGCGGACACTGAAGCTTTCTTT
D gene: .; V gene: TRBV25-1; J gene: TRBJ1-2; clone size: .; CDR3 protein: CASSEAGGRGYTF; CDR3 DNA: TGTGCCAGCAGTGAGGCGGGGGGCCGGGGCTACACCTTC
D gene: .; V gene: TRBV7-2; J gene: TRBJ2-1; clone size: few; CDR3 protein: CASSLASASSYNEQFF; CDR3 DNA: TGTGCCAGCAGCTTAGCTAGCGCGAGCTCCTACAATGAGCAGTTCTTC
D gene: .; V gene: TRBV4-3; J gene: TRBJ2-3; clone size: many; CDR3 protein: CASSQEWGTRDTQYF; CDR3 DNA: TGCGCCAGCAGCCAAGAGTGGGGGACCAGAGATACGCAGTATTTT
D gene: .; V gene: TRBV9; J gene: TRBJ2-3; clone size: .; CDR3 protein: CASSVVYSITDTQYF; CDR3 DNA: TGTGCCAGCAGCGTAGTCTACTCTATCACAGATACGCAGTATTTT
D gene: TRBD1; V gene: TRBV10-3; J gene: TRBJ1-6; clone size: many; CDR3 protein: CATTRQGDNSPLHF; CDR3 DNA: TGTGCCACAACGAGGCAGGGGGATAATTCACCCCTCCACTTT
D gene: TRBD2; V gene: TRBV5-5; J gene: TRBJ2-7; clone size: .; CDR3 protein: CASSSQLAGDLGEQYF; CDR3 DNA: TGTGCCAGCAGCTCCCAACTAGCGGGGGACCTCGGGGAGCAGTACTTC
D gene: .; V gene: TRBV6-5; J gene: TRBJ2-2; clone size: .; CDR3 protein: CASTLVRAANTGELFF; CDR3 DNA: TGTGCCAGCACCCTGGTTCGGGCGGCCAACACCGGGGAGCTGTTTTTT
D gene: .; V gene: TRBV6-5; J gene: TRBJ1-1; clone size: .; CDR3 protein: CASRGRYTEAFF; CDR3 DNA: TGTGCCAGCAGGGGGAGGTACACTGAAGCTTTCTTT
D gene: .; V gene: TRBV7-2; J gene: TRBJ1-2; clone size: .; CDR3 protein: CASSLAPGTLGYGYTF; CDR3 DNA: TGTGCCAGCAGCTTAGCGCCAGGGACCCTTGGCTATGGCTACACCTTC
D gene: TRBD1; V gene: TRBV24-1; J gene: TRBJ1-5; clone size: few; CDR3 protein: CATRDKTGDFRSNQPQHF; CDR3 DNA: TGTGCCACCAGAGATAAGACAGGGGATTTTAGGAGCAATCAGCCCCAGCATTTT
D gene: TRBD2; V gene: TRBV5-6; J gene: TRBJ2-7; clone size: few; CDR3 protein: CASSYRLAGFYEQYF; CDR3 DNA: TGTGCCAGCAGCTACCGACTAGCGGGTTTCTACGAGCAGTACTTC
D gene: TRBD2; V gene: TRBV20-1; J gene: TRBJ2-1; clone size: .; CDR3 protein: CSATDGSSGKYNEQFF; CDR3 DNA: TGCAGTGCTACAGATGGGTCTAGCGGAAAATACAATGAGCAGTTCTTC
D gene: .; V gene: TRBV2; J gene: TRBJ2-1; clone size: .; CDR3 protein: CASTEDRSSSYNEQFF; CDR3 DNA: TGTGCCAGCACCGAAGACAGGTCTAGCTCCTACAATGAGCAGTTCTTC
D gene: .; V gene: TRBV4-3; J gene: TRBJ1-4; clone size: .; CDR3 protein: CASSQSGRSNEKLFF; CDR3 DNA: TGCGCCAGCAGCCAATCGGGACGGAGTAATGAAAAACTGTTTTTT
D gene: .; V gene: TRBV6-1; J gene: TRBJ1-5; clone size: .; CDR3 protein: CASRTISNQPQHF; CDR3 DNA: TGTGCCAGCCGGACAATTAGCAATCAGCCCCAGCATTTT